Presented here are 18 T cell receptor beta chains from one specimen sequenced in a study of shared clonotypes between healthy human individuals. Generated by immunoSEQ multiplex PCR, the TCRdb table keeps only in-frame clones and is missing some. The sample yields roughly 2,000,000 clones, roughly 93% seen once. Cells designated naive CD8 were CD45RO-negative and were positively selected for CCR7, with terminally differentiated effector memory CD45RA+ cells excluded. The sequencing input was naive CD8+ T cells from PBMCs. The receptors were sampled from a man aged 18 to 35 in good health. Some clones in this sample may be carry-over from other donors' samples.

The chain is built from TRBV10-2 and TRBJ2-7; 12 bases agree with TRBD2. V lost 7 bases to trimming and J lost 0 bases; unmatched junction nucleotides: 13. This CDR3 spans 18 amino acids. In germline, CDR1 is WSHSY, CDR2 SAAADI. The CDR3, as DNA: TGCGCCAGCATCACCTCTAGCGGGAGGGCAGGGGGCTCCTACGAGCAGTACTTC. This encodes CASITSSGRAGGSYEQYF.

Regarding this clone: Other DNA sequences in this sample translate to the same CDR3. The rearrangement links TRBV4-2 to TRBJ2-7, with 8 bases matching TRBD2. In germline, CDR1 is LGHNA, CDR2 YNFKEQ. Germline trimming cut 1 base from V and 1 base from J; bases unmatched to any gene: 3. The CDR3 totals 15 residues. The CDR3 spells CASSQGSGSSYEQYF. The CDR3 DNA is TGTGCCAGCAGCCAAGGGAGCGGGAGTTCCTACGAGCAGTACTTC.

The chain carries TRBV9 and TRBJ2-1; 12 bases fit TRBD2. V gave up 3 bases and J gave up 10 bases; unmatched junction bases: 5. Germline CDR1 reads SGDLS; CDR2 reads YYNGEE. The CDR3 totals 14 residues. CDR3 in amino acids: CASSGTSGMGEQFF. CDR3 DNA: TGTGCCAGCAGCGGGACTAGCGGGATGGGGGAGCAGTTCTTC.

As concerns this clone: At the DNA level, this CDR3 is encoded by other sequences in the same sample as well. The V gene is TRBV27, the J gene TRBJ1-4; a weak D match, TRBD1 (5 bases). Germline CDR1 reads MNHEY; CDR2 reads SMNVEV (reference sequence). The V end lost 3 bases, the J end lost 5 bases, and 10 bases lay between the germline ends. The CDR3 contains 14 residues. The CDR3 coding sequence is TGTGCCAGCAGTTTTTTGGGGGGGAATGAAAAACTGTTTTTT. Its protein is CASSFLGGNEKLFF.

The table lists this clone with a few counts. The same CDR3 can be traced to other DNA sequences in this sample. This rearrangement joins TRBV25-1 to TRBJ2-2; D unresolved. The CDR3 contains 11 residues. Deletions cut 7 bases from V and 5 bases from J, with 5 bases between. CDR1 is MGHDK and CDR2 is SYGVNS in the germline V gene. The CDR3 nucleotides are TGTGCCAGCACCACGACCGGGGAGCTGTTTTTT. This sequence encodes CASTTTGELFF.

This clone was seen only a few times. This chain connects TRBV7-9 to TRBJ2-1, with unresolved D. V dropped 5 bases and J dropped 15 bases, with 8 bases sitting between them. Germline-derived CDR1 and CDR2 are SEHNR and FQNEAQ (reference sequence). This CDR3 is 9 amino acids long. CDR3 coding DNA: TGTGCCAGCAGCCTCAACCCGTTCTTC. This encodes CASSLNPFF.

V usage is TRBV5-6 and J usage is TRBJ2-1, with D possibly being TRBD1 (6 bases). The ends were cut back, 1 base at V and 4 bases at J, with 12 bases in the middle. This CDR3 region has 15 residues. Per the germline V gene, CDR1 is SGHDT and CDR2 is YYEEEE. CDR3 region: CASSLSSGAYNEQFF. The CDR3 DNA is TGTGCCAGCAGCTTGAGCTCAGGGGCTTACAATGAGCAGTTCTTC.

This chain joins TRBV7-9 and TRBJ2-2; the D is unclear. CDR1 and CDR2 from the germline V gene are SEHNR and FQNEAQ (reference sequence). The germline V and J ends were trimmed by 3 bases and 0 bases, with 5 bases remaining between them. The CDR3 contains 14 residues. This CDR3 is CASSFPANTGELFF. CDR3 coding DNA: TGTGCCAGCAGCTTCCCAGCGAACACCGGGGAGCTGTTTTTT.

CDR3 in DNA: TGTGCCAGCAGTTTTGAGACAGGGGATAGCAATCAGCCCCAGCATTTT. Residues: CASSFETGDSNQPQHF. The chain employs TRBV27 and TRBJ1-5; TRBD1 agrees at 8 bases. CDR1 MNHEY and CDR2 SMNVEV come from the germline V gene (reference sequence). CDR3 size: 16 residues. The J segment lost 0 bases and the V segment lost 3 bases, leaving 4 bases of the junction unmatched.

This rearrangement joins TRBV19 to TRBJ2-7; 10 positions agree with TRBD1. The V segment lost 6 bases and the J segment 5 bases; nucleotides outside the gene matches: 4. Germline V gene lookup returns CDR1 LNHDA and CDR2 SQIVND (reference sequence). This CDR3 has 13 residues. CDR3 protein: CASRGTGEDEQYF. The CDR3 bases are TGTGCCAGTAGAGGGACAGGGGAGGACGAGCAGTACTTC.

V usage is TRBV7-9 and J usage is TRBJ2-2, with 10 nucleotides matching TRBD2. This CDR3 region has 16 residues. After removal of 5 bases from V and 6 bases from J, the junction contained 9 bases not matched to a gene. Germline CDR1 is SEHNR and CDR2 is FQNEAQ (reference sequence). CDR3 sequence reads: CASSTAGTSDAGELFF. In DNA form, the CDR3 reads TGTGCCAGCAGCACAGCCGGGACTAGCGACGCCGGGGAGCTGTTTTTT.

Comments on this clone: The junction does not match germline at one end; this may be a read error. This sample also contains other DNA sequences that code for the same CDR3. J is TRBJ1-1 and V is TRBV29-1, with TRBD1 matching 8 bases. The CDR3 totals 13 residues. Germline V gene data show CDR1 as SQVTM and CDR2 as ANQGSEA. The CDR3 sequence: CSVEGQGNTEAFF. The CDR3 coding sequence is TGCAGCGTGGAAGGACAGGGGAACACTGAAGCTTTCTTT.

This chain joins TRBV4-3 and TRBJ2-2; possibly TRBD1 or TRBD2 for D (5 bases each). Germline V gives CDR1 LGHNA, CDR2 YSLEER. V lost 1 base to trimming and J lost 6 bases, with 9 bases between them. This CDR3 is 14 amino acids long. CDR3 nucleotides: TGCGCCAGCAGCCAAGTCGAGGGGCCCGGGGAGCTGTTTTTT. It codes for CASSQVEGPGELFF.

The rearrangement joins TRBV7-9 to TRBJ2-3, with 8 bases matching TRBD1. Germline V gene lookup returns CDR1 SEHNR and CDR2 FQNEAQ (reference sequence). V lost 0 bases, J lost 6 bases, and 8 bases stayed unmatched. CDR3 length: 16 residues. This chain's CDR3 is CASSLAPAGGSDTQYF. CDR3 DNA: TGTGCCAGCAGCTTAGCCCCCGCAGGGGGCAGCGATACGCAGTATTTT.

Regarding this clone: The sample carries other DNA sequences with the same CDR3. The chain is built from TRBV7-9 and TRBJ2-3; no definite D call. The CDR3 contains 12 residues. CDR1 SEHNR and CDR2 FQNEAQ come from the germline V gene (reference sequence). Trimming removed 5 bases at V and 2 bases at J, with 5 bases between. CDR3 protein: CASSPSTDTQYF. Written as DNA, the CDR3 is TGTGCCAGCAGCCCCTCCACAGATACGCAGTATTTT.

The chain carries TRBV6-5 and TRBJ2-1; D uncertain. Germline-derived CDR1 and CDR2 are MNHEY and SVGAGI. V was cut by 5 bases and J by 5 bases, with 16 bases left in between. The CDR3 contains 15 residues. This CDR3 reads CASSPFRSANNEQFF. CDR3 coding DNA: TGTGCCAGCAGTCCCTTCAGGAGCGCCAACAATGAGCAGTTCTTC.

This chain connects TRBV9 to TRBJ2-7, with D possibly TRBD1 on 6 matching bases. Germline V gives CDR1 SGDLS, CDR2 YYNGEE. This CDR3 region has 14 residues. V lost 6 bases, J lost 0 bases, and 13 bases lay in between. The CDR3 sequence: CASTPGTYSYEQYF. The DNA for the CDR3 is TGTGCCAGCACCCCCGGGACATACTCCTACGAGCAGTACTTC.

The rearrangement uses TRBV19 and TRBJ2-1; the D gene is possibly TRBD2 (6 bases). Deletions cut 0 bases from V and 0 bases from J, with 12 bases between. CDR3 length: 17 amino acids. Germline-derived CDR1 and CDR2 are LNHDA and SQIVND (reference sequence). The CDR3 DNA follows: TGTGCCAGTAGTATAGATTTGGCCGGGAGCTCCTACAATGAGCAGTTCTTC. It codes for CASSIDLAGSSYNEQFF.